This record covers a single TCR beta chain. Its antigen is currently unknown. Sorted-subset replicate PCRs used around 200 ng DNA, roughly 28,000 T cell genomes. The data were produced by immunoSEQ multiplex PCR, yet TCRdb's version contains in-frame clones alone and is incomplete. The sample shows 900,000 to 1,200,000 clones, around 78% of them seen only once. The data were taken from a study of shared clonotypes between healthy human individuals. Study-wide background: Three plates were used per donor for CD4 naive, three for CD4 memory, two for CD8 naive and one for CD8 memory.

Study-wide findings and caveats: Few donors restricted represented genetic and exposure-history diversity.

Germline V gene sequence: CDR1 MGHDK, CDR2 SYGVNS. The CDR3 length is 14 residues. With 2 bases removed from V and 5 bases from J, the gap between germline ends came to 12 bases. Material for sequencing was memory CD4+ T cells from PBMCs. This sample's subset: CD45RA-negative fraction. The receptor comes from a man aged 18 to 30 in good health. Some clones in this sample may be carry-over from other donors' samples. This sequence joins TRBV25-1 and TRBJ2-5, with D possibly being TRBD2 (6 bases). The DNA for the CDR3 is TGTGCCAGCAGTGAAGACCCCCGGGGGGAGACCCAGTACTTC. Protein product: CASSEDPRGETQYF.